The entry below gives a single T cell receptor beta chain sequence along with its context. What it recognizes is unknown. This CDR3 has 16 residues. V shed 3 bases and J shed 0 bases, with 12 bases lying between them. This sample stems from a study of response to subunit inactivated influenza vaccine. Study-level results: Only a handful of new T cells, the authors suggested, are recruited with each seasonal influenza vaccination.

TCRdb re-analysed the RT-PCR reads in MiXCR, keeping a single row per CDR3 protein. The table includes hundreds of thousands of distinct CDR3 sequences, 13% detected once. This sequence was found in a man aged 50-59 years who received an inactivated influenza vaccine. The sequencing here drew on PBMCs from blood, taken about 40 days after vaccination. The chain has TRBV12-3 or TRBV12-4 and TRBJ2-1; no clear D gene. CDR3 sequence (DNA): TGTGCCAGCAGTTTGGCCCTCCGGAGCTCCTACAATGAGCAGTTCTTC. Translating gives CASSLALRSSYNEQFF.